This T cell receptor (beta chain) was identified during a study of T cell responses to AZD1222 COVID-19 vaccine. Overall study: Doses given second, at about 4 or about 12 weeks, were pooled. Points from the study as a whole: White British people made up most donors, females outnumbered males, and clonal diversity was possibly underestimated.

The table came from immunoSEQ multiplex PCR; TCRdb's copy has only in-frame clones and leaves some out. The sample yields about 190,000 clones, 90% to 95% seen once. Worth noting for this clone: Its antigen is unknown.

CDR1 is MNHEY and CDR2 is SMNVEV in the germline V gene (reference sequence). The length of the CDR3 is 15 residues. Trimming took 2 bases from V and 4 from J, leaving 12 bases between them. The chain carries TRBV27 and TRBJ1-3; perhaps TRBD1 as D (5 bases). This receptor was identified in an adult in good health. The sample was peripheral blood, taken on day 0 of AZD1222 vaccination. The chain's CDR3 is CASSLQGLTGNTIYF. Written as DNA, the CDR3 is TGTGCCAGCAGTTTACAGGGACTAACCGGAAACACCATATATTTT.